The T cell receptor (beta chain) described here comes from a study of OX40 agonist ivuxolimab in advanced cancers. Whole-study context: Ivuxolimab, an antibody acting as an agonist of OX40 (CD134), was used to treat patients. Every 2 weeks, patients got intravenous ivuxolimab at one of six dose levels (0.01-10 mg/kg). Findings and limits, study-wide: Also present in some nonresponders was a low level of normalized T-cell clonal expansion. Clonal expansion from baseline to week 6 occurred in both CD4+ and CD8+ T cells.

Clones were read by immunoSEQ multiplex PCR, and TCRdb kept only the in-frame ones, dropping some. The sample lists tens of thousands of clones, around 89% occurring once. The CDR3 runs 14 residues. Germline V gene lookup returns CDR1 SNHLY and CDR2 FYNNEI. Trimming removed 6 bases from V and 0 bases from J, with 11 bases in between. Worth noting for this clone: The antigen remains undetermined.

V usage is TRBV2 and J usage is TRBJ2-5; no clear D. Material: CD4+ or CD8+ T cells sorted from blood, obtained in a trial of the OX40 agonist ivuxolimab. The sequence came from an adult with an advanced solid tumor such as melanoma, head and neck, liver or kidney cancer. The CDR3 loop is CASRELTHQETQYF. CDR3 nucleotide sequence: TGTGCCAGCAGAGAACTAACCCACCAAGAGACCCAGTACTTC.